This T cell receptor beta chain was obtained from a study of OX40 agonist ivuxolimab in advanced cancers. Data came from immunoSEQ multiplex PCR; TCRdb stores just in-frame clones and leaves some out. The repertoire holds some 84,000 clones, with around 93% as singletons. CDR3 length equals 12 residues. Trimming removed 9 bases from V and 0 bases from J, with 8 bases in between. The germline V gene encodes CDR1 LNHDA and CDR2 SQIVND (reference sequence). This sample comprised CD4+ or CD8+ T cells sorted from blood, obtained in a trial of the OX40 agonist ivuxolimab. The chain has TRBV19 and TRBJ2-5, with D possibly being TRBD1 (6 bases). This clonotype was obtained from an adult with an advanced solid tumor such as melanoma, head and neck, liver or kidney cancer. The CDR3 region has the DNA TGTGCCAGGACAGGTTACCAAGAGACCCAGTACTTC. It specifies CARTGYQETQYF.